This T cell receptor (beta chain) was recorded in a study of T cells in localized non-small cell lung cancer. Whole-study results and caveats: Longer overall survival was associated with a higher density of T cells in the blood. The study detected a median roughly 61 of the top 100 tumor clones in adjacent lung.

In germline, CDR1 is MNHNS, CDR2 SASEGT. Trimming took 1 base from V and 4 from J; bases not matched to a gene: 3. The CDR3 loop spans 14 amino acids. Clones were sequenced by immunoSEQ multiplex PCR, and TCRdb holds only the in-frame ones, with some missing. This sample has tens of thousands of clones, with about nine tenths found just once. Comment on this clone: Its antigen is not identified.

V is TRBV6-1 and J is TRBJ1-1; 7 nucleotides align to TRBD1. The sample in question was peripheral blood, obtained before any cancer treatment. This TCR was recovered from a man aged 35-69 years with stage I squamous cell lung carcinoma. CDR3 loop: CASSEDPGGTEAFF. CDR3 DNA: TGTGCCAGCAGTGAAGACCCAGGGGGCACTGAAGCTTTCTTT.